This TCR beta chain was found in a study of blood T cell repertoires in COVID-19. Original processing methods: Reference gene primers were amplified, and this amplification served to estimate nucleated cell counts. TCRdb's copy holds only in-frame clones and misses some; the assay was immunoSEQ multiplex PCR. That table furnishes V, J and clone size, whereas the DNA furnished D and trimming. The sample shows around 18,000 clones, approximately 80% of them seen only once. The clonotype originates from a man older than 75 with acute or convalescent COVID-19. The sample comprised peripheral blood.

The DNA of the CDR3 is TGTGCCAGCAGTTCCCCCAGGGGGCAGGTTAATAGGGTCTACAATGAGCAGTTCTTC. Protein: CASSSPRGQVNRVYNEQFF. The chain is built from TRBV7-9 and TRBJ2-1, with TRBD1 identical over 8 bases. This CDR3 spans 19 amino acids. Trimming took 6 bases from V and 3 from J; bases not matched to a gene: 19. Germline values: CDR1 SEHNR, CDR2 FQNEAQ (reference sequence).